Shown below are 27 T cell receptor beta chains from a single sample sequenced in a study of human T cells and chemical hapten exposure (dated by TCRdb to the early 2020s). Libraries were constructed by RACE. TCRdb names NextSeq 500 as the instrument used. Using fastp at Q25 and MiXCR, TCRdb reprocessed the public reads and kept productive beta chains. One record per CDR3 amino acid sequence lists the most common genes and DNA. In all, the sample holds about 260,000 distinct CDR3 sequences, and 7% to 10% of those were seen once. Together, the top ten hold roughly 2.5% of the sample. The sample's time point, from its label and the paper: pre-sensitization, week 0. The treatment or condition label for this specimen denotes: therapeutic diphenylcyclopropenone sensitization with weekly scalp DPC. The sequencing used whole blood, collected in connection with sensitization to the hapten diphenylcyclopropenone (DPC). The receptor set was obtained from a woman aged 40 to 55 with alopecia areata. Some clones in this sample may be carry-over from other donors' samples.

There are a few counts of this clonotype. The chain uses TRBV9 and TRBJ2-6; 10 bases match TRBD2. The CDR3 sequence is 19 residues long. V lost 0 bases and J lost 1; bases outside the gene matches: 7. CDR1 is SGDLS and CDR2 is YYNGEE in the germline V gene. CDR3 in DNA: TGTGCCAGCAGCGTAGGAGCTAGCGGGAGTTTATCTGGGGCCAACGTCCTGACTTTC. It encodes CASSVGASGSLSGANVLTF.

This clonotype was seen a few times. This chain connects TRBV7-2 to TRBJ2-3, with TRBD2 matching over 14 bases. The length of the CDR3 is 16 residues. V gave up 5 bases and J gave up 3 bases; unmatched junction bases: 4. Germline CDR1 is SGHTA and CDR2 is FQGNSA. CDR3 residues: CASSAGTSGRTDTQYF. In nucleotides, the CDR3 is TGTGCCAGCAGCGCTGGGACTAGCGGGAGAACAGATACGCAGTATTTT. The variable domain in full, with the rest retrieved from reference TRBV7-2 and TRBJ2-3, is GAGVSQSPSNKVTEKGKDVELRCDPISGHTALYWYRQSLGQGLEFLIYFQGNSAPDKSGLPSDRFSAERTGGSVSTLTIQRTQQEDSAVYLCASSAGTSGRTDTQYFGPGTRLTVL.

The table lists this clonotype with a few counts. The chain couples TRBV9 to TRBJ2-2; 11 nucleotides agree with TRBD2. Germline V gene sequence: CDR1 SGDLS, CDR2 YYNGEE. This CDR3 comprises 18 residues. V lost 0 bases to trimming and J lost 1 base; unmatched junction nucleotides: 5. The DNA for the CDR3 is TGTGCCAGCAGCGTAGTTACTAGCGGGAGACGGAACACCGGGGAGCTGTTTTTT. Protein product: CASSVVTSGRRNTGELFF. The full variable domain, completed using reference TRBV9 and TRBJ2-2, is DSGVTQTPKHLITATGQRVTLRCSPRSGDLSVYWYQQSLDQGLQFLIQYYNGEERAKGNILERFSAQQFPDLHSELNLSSLELGDSALYFCASSVVTSGRRNTGELFFGEGSRLTVL.

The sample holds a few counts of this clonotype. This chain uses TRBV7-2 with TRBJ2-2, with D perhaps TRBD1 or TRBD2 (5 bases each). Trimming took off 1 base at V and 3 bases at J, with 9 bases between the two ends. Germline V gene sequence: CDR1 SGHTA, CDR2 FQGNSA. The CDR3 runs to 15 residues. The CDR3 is CASSLGGLDTGELFF. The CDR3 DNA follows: TGTGCCAGCAGCTTAGGGGGGTTAGACACCGGGGAGCTGTTTTTT.

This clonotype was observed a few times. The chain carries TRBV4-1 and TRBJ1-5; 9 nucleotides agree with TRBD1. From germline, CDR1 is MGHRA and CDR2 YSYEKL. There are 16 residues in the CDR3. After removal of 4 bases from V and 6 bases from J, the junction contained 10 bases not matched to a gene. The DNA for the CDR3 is TGCGCCAGCAGCCCTGGACAGGGGCCGGGGGCTCAGCCCCAGCATTTT. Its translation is CASSPGQGPGAQPQHF.

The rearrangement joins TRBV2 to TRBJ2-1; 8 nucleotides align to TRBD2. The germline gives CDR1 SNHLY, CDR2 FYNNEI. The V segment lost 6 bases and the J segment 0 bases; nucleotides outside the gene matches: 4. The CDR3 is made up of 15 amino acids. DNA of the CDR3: TGTGCCAGCAGGGCTACTAGCGGCTCCTACAATGAGCAGTTCTTC. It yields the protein CASRATSGSYNEQFF. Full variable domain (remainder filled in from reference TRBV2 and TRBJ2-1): EPEVTQTPSHQVTQMGQEVILRCVPISNHLYFYWYRQILGQKVEFLVSFYNNEISEKSEIFDDQFSVERPDGSNFTLKIRSTKLEDSAMYFCASRATSGSYNEQFFGPGTRLTVL.

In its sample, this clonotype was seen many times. The CDR3 nucleotides are TGCAGCGTAACCGGGACAGGAACCACTGAAGCTTTCTTT. It encodes CSVTGTGTTEAFF. The V call is TRBV29-1, the J call TRBJ1-1, with 8 nucleotides matching TRBD1. CDR1 is SQVTM and CDR2 is ANQGSEA in the germline V gene. The V gene end was trimmed by 6 bases and the J gene end by 4 bases; junction bases not matched to a gene: 7. The CDR3 is 13 amino acids.

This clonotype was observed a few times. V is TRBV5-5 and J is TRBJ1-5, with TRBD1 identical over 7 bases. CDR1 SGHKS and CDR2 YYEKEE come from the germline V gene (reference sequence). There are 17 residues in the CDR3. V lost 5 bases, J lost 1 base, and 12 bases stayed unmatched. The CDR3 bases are TGTGCCAGCAGGGAAGGGGAGGGACAGTGGAGCAATCAGCCCCAGCATTTT. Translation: CASREGEGQWSNQPQHF.

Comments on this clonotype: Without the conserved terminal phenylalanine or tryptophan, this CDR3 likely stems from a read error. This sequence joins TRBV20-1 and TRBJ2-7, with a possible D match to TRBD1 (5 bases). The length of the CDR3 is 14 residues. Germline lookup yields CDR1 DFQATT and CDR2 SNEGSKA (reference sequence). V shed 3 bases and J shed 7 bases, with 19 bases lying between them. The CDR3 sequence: CSASGQGISWEQYL. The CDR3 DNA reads TGCAGTGCTAGCGGGCAGGGAATCAGCTGGGAGCAGTACTTA.

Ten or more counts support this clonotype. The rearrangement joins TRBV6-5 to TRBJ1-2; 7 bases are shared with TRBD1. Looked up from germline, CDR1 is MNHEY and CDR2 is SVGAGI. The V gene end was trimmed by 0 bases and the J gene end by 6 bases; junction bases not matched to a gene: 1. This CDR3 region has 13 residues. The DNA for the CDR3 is TGTGCCAGCAGTTACTCGACAGGGAATGGCTACACCTTC. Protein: CASSYSTGNGYTF.

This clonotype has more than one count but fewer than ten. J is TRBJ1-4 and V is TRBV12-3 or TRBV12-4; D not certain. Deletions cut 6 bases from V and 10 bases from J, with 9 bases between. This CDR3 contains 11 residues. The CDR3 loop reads CASSARGKLFF. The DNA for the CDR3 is TGTGCCAGCAGCGCCCGGGGAAAACTGTTTTTT.

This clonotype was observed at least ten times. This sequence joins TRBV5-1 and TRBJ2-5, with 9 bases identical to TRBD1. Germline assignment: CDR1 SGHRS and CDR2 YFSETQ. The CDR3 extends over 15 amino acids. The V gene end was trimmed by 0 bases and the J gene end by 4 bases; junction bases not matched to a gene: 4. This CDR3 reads CASSLEGQGGETQYF. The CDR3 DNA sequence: TGCGCCAGCAGCTTGGAGGGACAGGGAGGAGAGACCCAGTACTTC.

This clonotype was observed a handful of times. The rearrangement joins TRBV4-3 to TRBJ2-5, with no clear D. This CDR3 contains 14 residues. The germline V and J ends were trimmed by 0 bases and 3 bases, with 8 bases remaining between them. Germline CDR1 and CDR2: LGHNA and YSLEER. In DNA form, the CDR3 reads TGCGCCAGCAGCCAAGATCTGAACAAAGAGACCCAGTACTTC. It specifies CASSQDLNKETQYF.

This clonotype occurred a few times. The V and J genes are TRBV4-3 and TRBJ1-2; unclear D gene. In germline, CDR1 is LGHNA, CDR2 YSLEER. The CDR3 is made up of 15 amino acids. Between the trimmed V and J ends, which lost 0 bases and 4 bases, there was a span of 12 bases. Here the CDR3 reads CASSQDFPGAYGYTF. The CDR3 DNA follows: TGCGCCAGCAGCCAAGATTTCCCGGGAGCCTATGGCTACACCTTC.

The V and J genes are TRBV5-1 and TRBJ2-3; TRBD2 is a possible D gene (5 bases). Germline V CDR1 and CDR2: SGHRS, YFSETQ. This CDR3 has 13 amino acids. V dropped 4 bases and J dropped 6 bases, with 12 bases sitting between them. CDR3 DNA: TGCGCCAGCAGCGTGGGGAGTAGCGATACGCAGTATTTT. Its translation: CASSVGSSDTQYF.

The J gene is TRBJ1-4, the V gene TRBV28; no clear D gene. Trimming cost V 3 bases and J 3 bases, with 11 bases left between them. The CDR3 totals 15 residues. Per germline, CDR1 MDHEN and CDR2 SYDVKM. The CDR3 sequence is CASSFGDRSNEKLFF. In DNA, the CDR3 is TGTGCCAGCAGTTTTGGGGATAGGTCTAATGAAAAACTGTTTTTT.

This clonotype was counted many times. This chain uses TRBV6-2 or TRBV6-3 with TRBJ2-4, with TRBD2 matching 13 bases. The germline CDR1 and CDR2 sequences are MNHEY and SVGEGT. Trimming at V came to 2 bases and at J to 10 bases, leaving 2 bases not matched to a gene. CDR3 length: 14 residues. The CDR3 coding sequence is TGTGCCAGCAGTTACCCGGGACTAGCGGGAATTCAGTACTTC. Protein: CASSYPGLAGIQYF.

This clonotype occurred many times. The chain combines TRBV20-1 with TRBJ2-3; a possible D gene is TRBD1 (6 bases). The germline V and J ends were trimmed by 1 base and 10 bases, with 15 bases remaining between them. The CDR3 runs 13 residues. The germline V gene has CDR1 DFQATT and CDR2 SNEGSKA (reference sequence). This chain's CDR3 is CSARAIAGTSQYF. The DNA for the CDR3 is TGCAGTGCTAGAGCTATCGCCGGGACATCGCAGTATTTT.

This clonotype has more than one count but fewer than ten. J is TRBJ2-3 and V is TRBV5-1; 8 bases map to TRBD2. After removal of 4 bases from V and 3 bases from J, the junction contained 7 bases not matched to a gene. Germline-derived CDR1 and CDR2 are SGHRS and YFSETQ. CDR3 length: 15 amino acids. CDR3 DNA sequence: TGCGCCAGCAGCCACGAGGCGGGAGGTACAGATACGCAGTATTTT. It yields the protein CASSHEAGGTDTQYF.

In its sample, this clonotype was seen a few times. The CDR3 sequence: CASSYAGVGTGASYEQYF. The DNA for the CDR3 is TGTGCCAGCAGTTACGCTGGGGTAGGGACAGGGGCCTCCTACGAGCAGTACTTC. The chain couples TRBV28 to TRBJ2-7; TRBD1 matches 10 bases. The CDR3 consists of 18 residues. Unmatched junction bases numbered 12, after V lost 4 bases and J lost 0 bases. CDR1 MDHEN and CDR2 SYDVKM come from the germline V gene.

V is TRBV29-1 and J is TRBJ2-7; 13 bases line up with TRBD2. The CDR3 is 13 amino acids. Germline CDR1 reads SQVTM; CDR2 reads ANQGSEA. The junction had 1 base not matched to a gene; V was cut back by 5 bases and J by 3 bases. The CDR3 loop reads CSVRTSGGYEQYF. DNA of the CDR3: TGCAGCGTTCGGACTAGCGGGGGCTACGAGCAGTACTTC.

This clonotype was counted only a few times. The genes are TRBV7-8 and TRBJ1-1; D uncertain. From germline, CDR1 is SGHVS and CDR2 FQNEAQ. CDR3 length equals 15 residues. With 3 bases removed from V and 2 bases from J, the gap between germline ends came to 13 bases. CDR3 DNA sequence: TGTGCCAGCAGCTTCCTAAACGAAGATAACACTGAAGCTTTCTTT. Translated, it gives CASSFLNEDNTEAFF.

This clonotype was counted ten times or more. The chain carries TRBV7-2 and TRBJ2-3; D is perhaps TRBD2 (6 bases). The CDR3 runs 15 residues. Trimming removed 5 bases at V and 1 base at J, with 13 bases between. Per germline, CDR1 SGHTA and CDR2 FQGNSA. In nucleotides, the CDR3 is TGTGCCAGCAGCCTCCCGATAGCGGGCACAGATACGCAGTATTTT. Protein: CASSLPIAGTDTQYF.

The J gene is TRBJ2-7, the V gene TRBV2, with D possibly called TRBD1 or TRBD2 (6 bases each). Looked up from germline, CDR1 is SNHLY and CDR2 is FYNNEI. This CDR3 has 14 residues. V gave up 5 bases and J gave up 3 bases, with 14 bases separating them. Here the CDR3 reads CASSPPGAGYEQYF. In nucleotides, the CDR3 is TGTGCCAGCAGTCCCCCGGGGGCCGGCTACGAGCAGTACTTC.

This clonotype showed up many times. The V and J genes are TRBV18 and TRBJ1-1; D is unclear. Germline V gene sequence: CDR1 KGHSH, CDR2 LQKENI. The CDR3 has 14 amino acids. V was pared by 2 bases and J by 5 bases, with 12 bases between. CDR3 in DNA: TGTGCCAGCTCACCAACGGGGTATGGGACTGAAGCTTTCTTT. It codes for CASSPTGYGTEAFF.

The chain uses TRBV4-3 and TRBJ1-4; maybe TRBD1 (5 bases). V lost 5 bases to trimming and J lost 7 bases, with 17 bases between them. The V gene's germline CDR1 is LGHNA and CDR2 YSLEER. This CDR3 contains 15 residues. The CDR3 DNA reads TGCGCCAGCAGCGCCCGGTTGTGGGGCGGTGAAAAACTGTTTTTT. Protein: CASSARLWGGEKLFF.

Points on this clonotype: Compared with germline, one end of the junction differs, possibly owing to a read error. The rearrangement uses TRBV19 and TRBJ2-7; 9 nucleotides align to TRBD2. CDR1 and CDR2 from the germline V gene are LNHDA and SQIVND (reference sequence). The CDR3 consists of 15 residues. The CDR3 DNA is TGTGCCGGTAGTATAGATGAAGCGGGAGGAGACGAGCAGTACTTC. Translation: CAGSIDEAGGDEQYF.